These T cell receptor beta chains were read from a single sample in a study. TCRdb reprocessed the 5' RACE reads via MiXCR and lists one record per CDR3 protein. The top ten clones hold more than 3% of a sample with tens of thousands of distinct CDR3 sequences, roughly 22% of them seen once. Sequencing was performed on tumor-infiltrating naive CD4+ T cells sorted from the breast tumor. The receptor set was obtained from a female donor with breast cancer. CDR3s include the opening cysteine and the closing phenylalanine or tryptophan. A D gene is named only where the DNA matches it firmly. Clone size, where shown, is once, few, many, or a class for clones that have expanded.

d_call | j_call | v_call | clone_size | cdr3_aa | cdr3_nt
. | TRBJ1-5 | TRBV7-8 | . | CASSPGQRGNQPQHF | TGTGCCAGCAGCCCAGGACAGAGGGGCAATCAGCCCCAGCATTTT
TRBD1 | TRBJ2-5 | TRBV7-2 | . | CASSPGTALQETQYF | TGTGCCAGCAGCCCCGGGACAGCGCTCCAAGAGACCCAGTACTTC
TRBD1 | TRBJ2-7 | TRBV12-3/TRBV12-4 | few | CASSFAQGNYEQYF | TGTGCCAGCAGTTTTGCACAGGGGAACTACGAGCAGTACTTC
. | TRBJ2-7 | TRBV18 | . | CASSPWKRGYEQYF | TGTGCCAGCTCACCATGGAAGAGGGGCTACGAGCAGTACTTC
TRBD1 | TRBJ2-5 | TRBV5-1 | . | CASSPGQVTRETQYF | TGCGCCAGCAGCCCGGGACAGGTAACAAGGGAGACCCAGTACTTC
. | TRBJ2-3 | TRBV5-1 | many | CASSLEVTSSTDTQYF | TGCGCCAGCAGCTTGGAGGTTACTAGCAGCACAGATACGCAGTATTTT
. | TRBJ2-4 | TRBV18 | . | CASSLSLSFIGSMAKNIQYF | TGTGCCAGCTCCCTAAGCCTGTCATTTATCGGGAGTATGGCCAAAAACATTCAGTACTTC
TRBD2 | TRBJ2-7 | TRBV7-6 | few | CASSPQGGQGYEQYF | TGTGCCAGCAGCCCCCAGGGAGGGCAGGGCTACGAGCAGTACTTC
. | TRBJ1-3 | TRBV9 | . | CASSERTSGNTIYF | TGTGCCAGCAGCGAGAGGACCTCTGGAAACACCATATATTTT
. | TRBJ2-2 | TRBV7-2 | . | CASSLTAGRTGELFF | TGTGCCAGCAGCTTAACCGCAGGGCGTACCGGGGAGCTGTTTTTT
TRBD2 | TRBJ2-1 | TRBV20-1 | . | CSAQTGLGRYNEQFF | TGCAGTGCCCAGACGGGACTAGGCAGATACAATGAGCAGTTCTTC
TRBD2 | TRBJ2-3 | TRBV5-1 | few | CASSLRSPSGRAGSDTQYF | TGCGCCAGCAGCTTGAGGTCACCCAGCGGGAGGGCCGGGTCAGATACGCAGTATTTT
TRBD1 | TRBJ2-7 | TRBV5-1 | few | CASSVRQGAYEQYF | TGCGCCAGCAGCGTTCGACAGGGCGCCTACGAGCAGTACTTC
TRBD2 | TRBJ2-1 | TRBV20-1 | few | CSARDWTSGRKDEQFF | TGCAGTGCTAGAGATTGGACGAGCGGGAGGAAGGATGAGCAGTTCTTC
. | TRBJ1-6 | TRBV4-1 | many | CASSRVVNSPLHF | TGCGCCAGCAGCAGGGTAGTTAATTCACCCCTCCACTTT
. | TRBJ2-3 | TRBV6-2/TRBV6-3 | few | CASSLQGLNTQYF | TGTGCCAGCAGTTTACAGGGATTGAATACGCAGTATTTT
TRBD1 | TRBJ1-3 | TRBV5-1 | few | CASSDQTGLSGNTIYF | TGCGCCAGCTCGGACCAGACAGGGCTCTCTGGAAACACCATATATTTT
. | TRBJ2-2 | TRBV7-8 | few | CASSARLLSANTGELFF | TGTGCCAGCAGCGCTAGACTGCTATCCGCGAACACCGGGGAGCTGTTTTTT